The 31 T cell receptor beta chains below come from one sample, sequenced in a study of glioma-infiltrating T cells. Using RNA template, CDR3s of TCR alpha and beta were amplified with iRepertoire arm-PCR. TCRdb reanalysed the multiplex PCR reads using MiXCR and keeps one entry per CDR3 protein. The repertoire holds some 180,000 distinct CDR3 sequences, with about 31% as singletons. Material for sequencing was glioma tissue, nonneoplastic brain tissue, or PBMCs (not recorded which). Receptors were obtained from a human donor with low-grade glioma or glioblastoma, undergoing nonglioma brain surgery, or in good health (not recorded which).

There are many counts of this clonotype. The V gene is TRBV25-1, the J gene TRBJ2-5, with 7 positions matching TRBD2. The V and J ends lost 8 bases and 3 bases, in that order; junction bases with no gene match: 6. This CDR3 contains 13 residues. Germline V gene sequence: CDR1 MGHDK, CDR2 SYGVNS. This CDR3 is CASGGAGKETQYF. CDR3 coding DNA: TGTGCCAGCGGGGGAGCGGGAAAAGAGACCCAGTACTTC.

The table lists this clonotype with a few counts. V usage is TRBV29-1 and J usage is TRBJ2-3, with a tentative D call TRBD1 (5 bases). Deletions cut 7 bases from V and 1 base from J, with 12 bases between. Looked up from germline, CDR1 is SQVTM and CDR2 is ANQGSEA. The CDR3 totals 13 residues. The CDR3 is CSADQGGTDTQYF. In DNA form, the CDR3 reads TGCAGCGCCGACCAAGGGGGCACAGATACGCAGTATTTT.

Worth noting for this clonotype: A read error may be the cause here, since a much bigger clone is one base away. The chain couples TRBV14 to TRBJ2-5, with TRBD2 matching over 7 bases. The CDR3 runs to 17 residues. CDR1 and CDR2 from the germline V gene are SGHDN and FVKESK. CDR3 nucleotide sequence: TGTGCCAGAAGCCAATCTAACTTTTGGCGGGAGCAAGAGACCCAGTACTTC. It encodes CARSQSNFWREQETQYF. The entire variable domain, with the rest obtained from reference TRBV14 and TRBJ2-5, is as follows: EAGVTQFPSHSVIEKGQTVTLRCDPISGHDNLYWYRRVMGKEIKFLLHFVKESKQDESGMPNNRFLAERTGGTYSTLKVQPAELEDSGVYFCARSQSNFWREQETQYFGPGTRLLVL.

In its sample, this clonotype was seen many times. DNA for the CDR3: TGTGCCAGCAGCTTAGCGGGCCGTGGACAGTTAATGGGGACGGGTTTCACAGATACGCAGTATTTT. Its protein product is CASSLAGRGQLMGTGFTDTQYF. This chain uses TRBV7-2 with TRBJ2-3, with D tentatively TRBD1 (6 bases). Germline V gives CDR1 SGHTA, CDR2 FQGNSA. The CDR3 totals 22 residues. Deletions cut 0 bases from V and 2 bases from J, with 30 bases between.

This clonotype was found many times. The chain has TRBV27 and TRBJ2-1; D possibly matches TRBD1 or TRBD2 (5 bases each). The CDR3 is 15 residues long. The V and J ends lost 6 bases and 5 bases respectively, with 17 bases between them. Germline-derived CDR1 and CDR2 are MNHEY and SMNVEV (reference sequence). CDR3 sequence: CASSPESGTDNEQFF. The CDR3 coding sequence is TGTGCCAGCAGCCCGGAGAGTGGGACCGACAATGAGCAGTTCTTC.

In this sample, this clonotype turned up a few times. V is TRBV5-4 and J is TRBJ2-1; D possibly corresponds to TRBD1 (6 bases). This CDR3 has 17 amino acids. From germline, CDR1 is SGHNT and CDR2 YYREEE (reference sequence). V was shortened by 0 bases and J by 8 bases, with 21 bases between the two germline ends. In nucleotides, the CDR3 is TGTGCCAGCAGCTTGGATCTCCGGACAGTGAGTTCCGATGAGCAGTTCTTC. Translated, it gives CASSLDLRTVSSDEQFF.

In its sample, this clonotype was seen many times. V usage is TRBV29-1 and J usage is TRBJ2-1, with 7 bases that match TRBD2. Germline V lookup: CDR1 SQVTM, CDR2 ANQGSEA. The V and J ends lost 4 bases and 9 bases, in that order; junction bases with no gene match: 6. The CDR3 is 12 residues long. For the CDR3, the DNA is TGCAGCGTTGGGCGGGAGAACGCTGAGCAGTTCTTC. Translating gives CSVGRENAEQFF.

This clonotype was counted many times. The V gene is TRBV29-1, the J gene TRBJ1-2, with 10 bases lining up with TRBD1. Per the germline V gene, CDR1 is SQVTM and CDR2 is ANQGSEA. CDR3 length: 13 amino acids. Trimming cost V 7 bases and J 4 bases; bases outside gene matches: 6. CDR3 region: CSARTGGTYGYTF. CDR3 sequence (DNA): TGCAGCGCGAGGACAGGGGGTACCTATGGCTACACCTTC.

The sample holds many counts of this clonotype. The chain carries TRBV4-2 and TRBJ2-1, with D possibly being TRBD1 or TRBD2 (6 bases each). CDR1 LGHNA and CDR2 YNFKEQ come from the germline V gene. The CDR3 spans 15 residues. V was clipped by 0 bases and J by 7 bases, with 13 bases between them. The CDR3 sequence: CASSQELTGRNEQFF. The DNA of the CDR3 is TGTGCCAGCAGCCAAGAACTAACAGGGAGGAATGAGCAGTTCTTC.

V usage is TRBV29-1 and J usage is TRBJ2-3, with 9 bases that match TRBD2. There are 13 residues in the CDR3. Looked up from germline, CDR1 is SQVTM and CDR2 is ANQGSEA. CDR3 DNA: TGCAGTCTTACTAGCGGGAGCACAGATACGCAGTATTTT. Translating it yields CSLTSGSTDTQYF.

This clonotype was seen at least ten times. The CDR3 protein is CASSRDSLTYEQYF. The CDR3 DNA follows: TGTGCCAGCAGTCGGGACAGTCTTACGTACGAGCAGTACTTC. V is TRBV6-1 and J is TRBJ2-7, with 7 nucleotides matching TRBD1. This CDR3 has 14 residues. V shed 5 bases, J shed 4 bases, and the junction held 8 bases outside the gene matches. The germline V gene has CDR1 MNHNS and CDR2 SASEGT.

The sample holds many counts of this clonotype. The chain combines TRBV6-1 with TRBJ1-5, with unresolved D. Germline CDR1 reads MNHNS; CDR2 reads SASEGT. The CDR3 totals 13 residues. Trimming pared 5 bases from V and 5 bases from J, leaving 10 bases between. CDR3 sequence: CASSNGLYQPQHF. In DNA, the CDR3 is TGTGCCAGCAGTAACGGATTATATCAGCCCCAGCATTTT.

At least ten counts were recorded for this clonotype. This chain joins TRBV27 and TRBJ2-7; tentatively, D is TRBD1 (6 bases). V was shortened by 5 bases and J by 4 bases, with 18 bases between the two germline ends. The CDR3 runs to 15 residues. Germline loops: CDR1 MNHEY, CDR2 SMNVEV (reference sequence). Here the CDR3 reads CASSPRGGFWYEQYF. The CDR3, as DNA: TGTGCCAGCAGTCCCAGGGGTGGGTTTTGGTACGAGCAGTACTTC.

This clonotype appeared many times. This chain links TRBV3-1 with TRBJ2-7; TRBD1 aligns across 7 bases. Losses at the gene ends were 4 bases for V and 5 bases for J; bases not matched to a gene: 5. CDR1 and CDR2 (germline): LGHDT, YNNKEL (reference sequence). The CDR3 consists of 13 residues. CDR3 in amino acids: CASSRRGGHEQYF. The CDR3 bases are TGTGCCAGCAGCCGCCGAGGGGGCCACGAGCAGTACTTC.

This chain connects TRBV4-1 to TRBJ2-1, with 9 bases fitting TRBD2. With 0 bases clipped from V and 8 bases from J, the junction kept 11 bases outside the gene matches. The germline CDR1 and CDR2 sequences are MGHRA and YSYEKL. This CDR3 is built from 17 residues. For the CDR3, the DNA is TGCGCCAGCAGCCAAGAAAGATGGCGGGAGGGCCCAGATGAGCAGTTCTTC. Its protein product is CASSQERWREGPDEQFF.

Concerning this clonotype itself: The DNA is left out, because the CDR3 cannot be placed on it with certainty; the CDR3 is given as TCRdb lists it. The J gene is TRBJ2-3, the V gene TRBV11-2; TRBD2, the D gene given by the table, was not confirmed from the DNA. Germline CDR1 and CDR2: SGHAT and FQNNGV. The CDR3 spans 21 residues, counting both ends. The CDR3 region is CASSFYICSARDQISTDTQYF.

This clonotype appeared a few times. CDR3 sequence: CSVEDQNYGYTF. The CDR3 nucleotides are TGCAGCGTTGAAGATCAAAACTATGGCTACACCTTC. The chain has TRBV29-1 and TRBJ1-2; the D is unclear. From germline, CDR1 is SQVTM and CDR2 ANQGSEA. There are 12 residues in the CDR3. With 0 bases removed from V and 2 bases from J, the gap between germline ends came to 4 bases.

A word on this clonotype: Possible read error: a much larger clone is one base away. V and J are TRBV7-2 and TRBJ2-7; the match to TRBD2 covers 9 bases. The CDR3 covers 14 residues. V dropped 7 bases and J dropped 1; count of bases not matched to a gene: 5. Germline CDR1 reads SGHTA; CDR2 reads FQGNSA. The CDR3 DNA reads TGTGCCAGCACCGAGACTAGCGGATCCTACGAGCAGTACTTC. It translates to CASTETSGSYEQYF. Combining the CDR3 with reference TRBV7-2 and TRBJ2-7 gives the whole variable domain GAGVSQSPSNKVTEKGKDVELRCDPISGHTALYWYRQSLGQGLEFLIYFQGNSAPDKSGLPSDRFSAERTGGSVSTLTIQRTQQEDSAVYLCASTETSGSYEQYFGPGTRLTVT.

This clonotype was picked up many times. The chain links TRBV7-9 to TRBJ2-1, with 8 bases aligning to TRBD2. V lost 1 base and J lost 10; bases outside the gene matches: 15. This CDR3 has 17 amino acids. Per germline, CDR1 SEHNR and CDR2 FQNEAQ (reference sequence). CDR3 residues: CASSLVRLTGGPAEQFF. The CDR3 bases are TGTGCCAGCAGCTTAGTCCGTTTAACGGGAGGGCCGGCCGAGCAGTTCTTC.

As concerns this clonotype: A much larger clone is a single base away; this may be a read error. Lacking the conserved final phenylalanine or tryptophan, this CDR3 likely reflects a read error. CDR3 coding DNA: TGCAGCGTAGGGACAGGGTTGAACTATGGCTACACCCTC. It is translated as CSVGTGLNYGYTL. The rearrangement uses TRBV29-1 and TRBJ1-2, with 9 bases identical to TRBD1. There are 13 residues in the CDR3. Germline lookup yields CDR1 SQVTM and CDR2 ANQGSEA. Unmatched junction bases numbered 4, after V lost 6 bases and J lost 2 bases.

V usage is TRBV4-1 and J usage is TRBJ2-7; D perhaps matches TRBD2 (5 bases). The CDR3 runs to 15 residues. The ends were cut back, 0 bases at V and 3 bases at J, with 12 bases in the middle. Per the germline V gene, CDR1 is MGHRA and CDR2 is YSYEKL. Here the CDR3 reads CASSQDLRGIYEQYF. The CDR3 region has the DNA TGCGCCAGCAGCCAAGATCTCAGAGGGATCTACGAGCAGTACTTC.

This clonotype was picked up many times. This rearrangement joins TRBV5-1 to TRBJ1-6; D might be TRBD1 (5 bases). This CDR3 region has 16 residues. V lost 0 bases and J 7 bases, leaving 14 bases between the germline ends. CDR1 is SGHRS and CDR2 is YFSETQ in the germline V gene. CDR3 in amino acids: CASSLVGQGRNSPLHF. The CDR3 bases are TGCGCCAGCAGCTTGGTCGGGCAGGGAAGAAATTCACCCCTCCACTTT.

This clonotype occurred many times. This rearrangement joins TRBV28 to TRBJ2-3, with 9 bases matching TRBD1. This CDR3 spans 16 amino acids. From germline, CDR1 is MDHEN and CDR2 SYDVKM. The V gene end was trimmed by 5 bases and the J gene end by 1 base; junction bases not matched to a gene: 7. The CDR3 here is CASSPPQGAGTDTQYF. CDR3 coding DNA: TGTGCCAGCAGTCCCCCACAGGGGGCGGGCACAGATACGCAGTATTTT. The variable domain in full, with the rest retrieved from reference TRBV28 and TRBJ2-3, is DVKVTQSSRYLVKRTGEKVFLECVQDMDHENMFWYRQDPGLGLRLIYFSYDVKMKEKGDIPEGYSVSREKKERFSLILESASTNQTSMYLCASSPPQGAGTDTQYFGPGTRLTVL.

Concerning this clonotype: This could be a read error, since a much larger clone is one nucleotide away. The chain joins TRBV19 to TRBJ1-1, with D perhaps TRBD1 (6 bases). Germline V gene data show CDR1 as LNHDA and CDR2 as SQIVND (reference sequence). The CDR3 spans 13 residues. CDR3 sequence reads: CASTDRLNTGAFF. In nucleotides, the CDR3 is TGTGCCAGTACAGACAGGTTGAACACTGGAGCTTTCTTT.

This clonotype was recorded many times. The rearrangement links TRBV4-3 to TRBJ1-5; 9 bases are a match to TRBD1. The CDR3 loop spans 14 amino acids. After removal of 3 bases from V and 6 bases from J, the junction contained 3 bases not matched to a gene. Germline V gene sequence: CDR1 LGHNA, CDR2 YSLEER. CDR3 bases: TGCGCCAGCAGCCAGGGACAGGGAGGTCAGCCCCAGCATTTT. It is translated as CASSQGQGGQPQHF.

This clonotype was seen repeatedly, ten times or more. The gene calls are TRBV20-1 and TRBJ2-7; tentatively, D is TRBD1 (5 bases). Germline CDR1 DFQATT, CDR2 SNEGSKA (reference sequence). The CDR3 loop spans 13 amino acids. Trimming pared 2 bases from V and 4 bases from J, leaving 12 bases between. CDR3 DNA sequence: TGCAGTGCTAGAAAAACGGACACTTACGAGCAGTACTTC. This codes for CSARKTDTYEQYF.

This sequence joins TRBV10-3 and TRBJ2-2; 9 bases line up with TRBD2. J lost 2 bases, V lost 8 bases, and 9 bases had no gene match. The germline gives CDR1 ENHRY, CDR2 SYGVKD. The CDR3 has 16 amino acids. This chain's CDR3 is CAIEPGTSTNTGELFF. The CDR3, as DNA: TGTGCCATCGAACCCGGGACTAGCACCAACACCGGGGAGCTGTTTTTT.

The CDR3 loop reads CASSLVSGSTEQFF. The CDR3 bases are TGCGCCAGCAGCTTGGTTAGCGGGAGTACTGAGCAGTTCTTC. The chain combines TRBV5-1 with TRBJ2-1, with TRBD2 matching over 9 bases. J lost 9 bases, V lost 0 bases, and 4 bases had no gene match. CDR1 and CDR2 from the germline V gene are SGHRS and YFSETQ. This CDR3 spans 14 amino acids.

This clonotype was picked up many times. The J gene is TRBJ2-1, the V gene TRBV6-2 or TRBV6-3, with a possible D match to TRBD2 (5 bases). There are 19 residues in the CDR3. CDR1 is MNHEY and CDR2 is SVGEGT in the germline V gene. V gave up 6 bases and J gave up 6 bases, with 30 bases separating them. DNA of the CDR3: TGTGCCAGCAGCCTCCCCATAGGAGGCAGATTACCGCTTACCAATGAGCAGTTCTTC. It specifies CASSLPIGGRLPLTNEQFF.

This clonotype has at least ten counts. The CDR3 sequence is CSAETGEGTDTQYF. Here the CDR3 DNA reads TGCAGTGCTGAGACAGGGGAAGGCACAGATACGCAGTATTTT. The V call is TRBV20-1, the J call TRBJ2-3; 8 bases fit TRBD1. The junction had 5 bases not matched to a gene; V was cut back by 5 bases and J by 1 base. Germline assignment: CDR1 DFQATT and CDR2 SNEGSKA (reference sequence). This CDR3 has 14 amino acids.

This clonotype was counted at least ten times. The V gene is TRBV7-2, the J gene TRBJ2-3; unclear D gene. The ends were cut back, 3 bases at V and 4 bases at J, with 5 bases in the middle. This CDR3 has 12 residues. Germline values: CDR1 SGHTA, CDR2 FQGNSA. The CDR3 loop reads CASSFFSDTQYF. The DNA of the CDR3 is TGTGCCAGCAGCTTTTTCTCAGATACGCAGTATTTT.